Listed here are 16 T cell receptor beta chains from one sample, sequenced in a study of tumor and adjacent non-tumor tissue in lung cancer. The library came from three nested PCR rounds adapted from ARM-PCR protocols. TCRdb re-analysed the multiplex PCR reads in MiXCR, keeping a single row per CDR3 protein. The table has about 120,000 distinct CDR3 sequences, roughly 67% seen once. The template was RNA from unsorted bulk tissue. Sequenced input: lung tumor tissue. The receptors originated from a man younger than 40 with non-small cell lung cancer.

This clonotype came up many times. This rearrangement joins TRBV10-2 to TRBJ2-1; D may be TRBD1 or TRBD2 (5 bases each). Germline CDR1 WSHSY, CDR2 SAAADI. This CDR3 has 14 amino acids. Deletions cut 8 bases from V and 4 bases from J, with 15 bases between. The CDR3 sequence is CASRQIGAYNEQFF. In DNA form, the CDR3 reads TGCGCCAGCCGACAAATCGGGGCATACAATGAGCAGTTCTTC.

As to this clonotype: Possible read error: a much larger clone is one base away. The chain combines TRBV20-1 with TRBJ1-2; unclear D gene. This CDR3 has 12 residues. V was cut by 6 bases and J by 7 bases, with 15 bases left in between. Germline V CDR1 and CDR2: DFQATT, SNEGSKA (reference sequence). The CDR3 coding sequence is TGCAGTGCCGACGAAGGACGTTGTGGCTACACCTTC. This gives the protein CSADEGRCGYTF.

This clonotype was found a few times. Likely a read error: the CDR3 ends without its conserved phenylalanine or tryptophan. The rearrangement joins TRBV20-1 to TRBJ1-5; D ambiguous. The CDR3 runs 13 residues. From germline, CDR1 is DFQATT and CDR2 SNEGSKA (reference sequence). The V gene lost 3 bases and the J gene lost 2 bases, with 8 bases spanning the gap. The chain's CDR3 is CSASHSGNQPQHL. CDR3 DNA: TGCAGTGCTAGTCATAGTGGCAATCAGCCCCAGCATCTT.

Concerning this clonotype itself: Being one base from a much bigger clone, this may be a read error. The V and J genes are TRBV4-2 and TRBJ2-3; unclear D gene. Germline V gene data show CDR1 as LGHNA and CDR2 as YNFKEQ. The CDR3 sequence is 14 residues long. Between the trimmed V and J ends, which lost 2 bases and 4 bases, there was a span of 10 bases. The CDR3 protein is CASSQRLDADTQYF. In nucleotides, the CDR3 is TGTGCCAGCAGCCAAAGACTCGACGCAGATACGCAGTATTTT.

This clonotype has at least ten counts. The chain has TRBV20-1 and TRBJ2-3; 7 bases map to TRBD2. Unmatched junction bases numbered 19, after V lost 3 bases and J lost 7 bases. CDR1 is DFQATT, CDR2 SNEGSKA, per germline (reference sequence). The CDR3 covers 17 residues. The DNA of the CDR3 is TGCAGTGCTAGGAGTCTGGGCGGGCGGGAGAATTGGTATACGCAGTATTTT. Amino acids: CSARSLGGRENWYTQYF.

Worth noting for this clonotype: Being one base from a much bigger clone, this may be a read error. The chain joins TRBV12-3 or TRBV12-4 to TRBJ2-7; D may match TRBD1 or TRBD2 (5 bases each). Trimming cost V 5 bases and J 6 bases, with 20 bases left between them. The CDR3 is 15 amino acids. CDR3 in DNA: TGTGCCAGCAGTCCCAGGGCGAGGGCTATCAGCGAGCAGTACTTC. Its protein is CASSPRARAISEQYF.

This chain uses TRBV6-5 with TRBJ2-2; D is possibly TRBD1 (5 bases). The CDR3 is made up of 17 amino acids. Germline CDR1 MNHEY, CDR2 SVGAGI. Trimming stripped 7 bases from V and 2 bases from J, with 20 bases between. The CDR3 DNA reads TGTGCCAGCATCGCCAGGGCGGCCACTATCAACACCGGGGAGCTGTTTTTT. Its translation is CASIARAATINTGELFF.

This clonotype was detected only a few times. One end of the junction varies from germline; a read error may be responsible. The CDR3, as DNA: TGTGCCAGCAGTTACGACCCGGACAGGGTCGGTAACACTGAAGTTTTCTTT. Residues: CASSYDPDRVGNTEVFF. The rearrangement joins TRBV6-2 or TRBV6-3 to TRBJ1-1; 8 nucleotides line up with TRBD1. CDR3 length equals 17 residues. In germline, CDR1 is MNHEY, CDR2 SVGEGT.

About this clonotype: Given a much more abundant clone one base away, this may be a read error. The gene calls are TRBV6-5 and TRBJ1-2, with TRBD1 as a possible D gene (5 bases). The V and J ends lost 5 bases and 4 bases respectively, with 11 bases between them. The CDR3 consists of 13 residues. Looked up from germline, CDR1 is MNHEY and CDR2 is SVGAGI. The DNA for the CDR3 is TGTGCCAGCAGTGAACTGGGGGGCTATGGCTACACCTTC. Its translation: CASSELGGYGYTF.

The chain recombines TRBV7-9 with TRBJ1-6; 9 bases match TRBD1. The V segment lost 2 bases and the J segment 7 bases; nucleotides outside the gene matches: 6. The CDR3 extends over 16 amino acids. Germline V gives CDR1 SEHNR, CDR2 FQNEAQ (reference sequence). CDR3 amino acids: CASSLRSGTGNSPLHF. Written as DNA, the CDR3 is TGTGCCAGCAGCTTACGAAGTGGGACAGGGAATTCACCCCTCCACTTT. Looking up the rest from reference TRBV7-9 and TRBJ1-6 gives the full variable domain: DTGVSQNPRHKITKRGQNVTFRCDPISEHNRLYWYRQTLGQGPEFLTYFQNEAQLEKSRLLSDRFSAERPKGSFSTLEIQRTEQGDSAMYLCASSLRSGTGNSPLHFGNGTRLTVT.

A word on this clonotype: A clone one base away is much larger, so this may be a read error. The rearrangement uses TRBV12-3 or TRBV12-4 and TRBJ1-1; D is perhaps TRBD1 (5 bases). The CDR3 spans 15 residues. V lost 2 bases and J 4 bases, leaving 14 bases between the germline ends. The CDR3 bases are TGTGCCAGCAGTTTAAATAAGGGCCAGGGCACTGAAGCTTTCTTT. Protein product: CASSLNKGQGTEAFF.

Notes on this clonotype: Mismatch with germline at one junction end may stem from a read error. Here the CDR3 DNA reads TGTACCAGCAGTGACTTAACGAAGGGGGGTGAGACCCAGTACTTC. Translated: CTSSDLTKGGETQYF. The chain combines TRBV6-2 or TRBV6-3 with TRBJ2-5, with D possibly being TRBD1 or TRBD2 (6 bases each). Germline V lookup: CDR1 MNHEY, CDR2 SVGEGT. The CDR3 has 15 residues.

This clonotype is a singleton in its sample. At one end, the junction sequence differs from germline, possibly due to a read error. The V call is TRBV12-3 or TRBV12-4, the J call TRBJ2-1, with 10 bases lining up with TRBD2. This CDR3 contains 15 residues. The CDR3 sequence is CASCLASGGLNEQFF. DNA for the CDR3: TGTGCCAGCTGTTTAGCTAGCGGGGGACTCAATGAGCAGTTCTTC.

Turning to this clonotype: A clone one base away is much larger, so this may be a read error. Here the CDR3 DNA reads TGCGCCAGCAGCCAAGCGACTTTGGGGGGCCATGGCTACACCTTC. Its protein product is CASSQATLGGHGYTF. This chain links TRBV4-1 with TRBJ1-2; possibly TRBD1 for D (6 bases). The length of the CDR3 is 15 residues. The V gene lost 1 base and the J gene lost 6 bases, with 15 bases spanning the gap. Per germline, CDR1 MGHRA and CDR2 YSYEKL.

This chain uses TRBV6-8 with TRBJ2-5; no firm D call. The germline gives CDR1 MNHGY, CDR2 SAAAGT. This CDR3 has 13 residues. CDR3: CAGSAGVLETQYF. The CDR3 DNA reads TGTGCTGGCAGTGCCGGTGTATTAGAGACCCAGTACTTC.

At least ten counts were recorded for this clonotype. The rearrangement joins TRBV12-3 or TRBV12-4 to TRBJ1-1; weak D call: TRBD1 (6 bases). The CDR3 has 14 residues. V gave up 3 bases and J gave up 4 bases, with 12 bases separating them. The CDR3 DNA reads as TGTGCCAGCAGTTTTGGGGGGCCGGGCACTGAAGCTTTCTTT. Its translation is CASSFGGPGTEAFF.